This record concerns one TCR beta chain sequence. Antigen specificity is unknown. The PCR used 60 Vbeta and 13 Jbeta primers. TCRdb keeps only in-frame clones here, not all; method: immunoSEQ multiplex PCR. The sample records 100,000 to 140,000 clones, 77% being singletons. The data belong to a study of cytomegalovirus exposure and HLA in healthy donors. Study as a whole: Assignment to the Caucasian-associated ancestry cluster applied to approximately 80% of the roughly 420 genotyped donors.

The study, taken as a whole, reports: Rates of TCR association differed by HLA locus in a later analysis, with DRB1 highest and HLA-C lowest.

From germline, CDR1 is SGHRS and CDR2 YFSETQ. The CDR3 is made up of 16 amino acids. With 0 bases removed from V and 7 bases from J, the gap between germline ends came to 19 bases. This chain connects TRBV5-1 to TRBJ1-2, with D perhaps matching TRBD1 (6 bases). Source material: PBMCs. This TCR was recovered from a male donor in good health and CMV-seronegative. Written as DNA, the CDR3 is TGCGCCAGCAGCTTGGTGCAATCGGGCTCACAGGGTGGCTACACCTTC. It specifies CASSLVQSGSQGGYTF.